Below, 18 T cell receptor beta chains from the same sample are listed, as sequenced in a study of blood T cell repertoires in COVID-19 (TCRdb year 2020). Preparation of the library involved the immunoSEQ multiplex PCR assay. The table was pulled from immuneACCESS by TCRdb, which kept in-frame rearrangements only. Such tables lose some clones; where checked, under half of the loss comes from unresolved V genes, and the rest has no known cause. This sample holds 360,000 or so clones; about nine tenths were observed only once. Together, the top ten hold 0.95% to 1.1% of the sample. Sequencing was done on a sample of PBMCs or T cells enriched from blood (not recorded which). Receptors were obtained from a woman aged 25 to 39 who had been exposed to COVID-19.

Comment on this clone: This sample includes further DNA sequences coding for the same CDR3. The chain joins TRBV19 to TRBJ2-7; TRBD1 matches at 9 bases. V was clipped by 5 bases and J by 1 base; unmatched bases: 3. Germline V lookup: CDR1 LNHDA, CDR2 SQIVND (reference sequence). The CDR3 length is 14 residues. As DNA, the CDR3 is TGTGCCAGTAGTTTGGGACAGGGTTCCTACGAGCAGTACTTC. It translates to CASSLGQGSYEQYF.

This rearrangement joins TRBV19 to TRBJ2-2, with 10 bases aligning to TRBD1. Trimming cost V 3 bases and J 4 bases; bases outside gene matches: 5. Germline CDR1 LNHDA, CDR2 SQIVND (reference sequence). This CDR3 is built from 16 residues. The CDR3 nucleotides read TGTGCCAGTAGTATTGAAGGGACAGGGGTCACCGGGGAGCTGTTTTTT. Amino acids: CASSIEGTGVTGELFF.

The V gene is TRBV10-3, the J gene TRBJ2-1; 8 bases agree with TRBD2. The V and J ends lost 5 bases and 2 bases, in that order; junction bases with no gene match: 2. Germline loops: CDR1 ENHRY, CDR2 SYGVKD. This CDR3 region has 14 residues. DNA of the CDR3: TGTGCCATCAGTCCGACTAGCGCCTACAATGAGCAGTTCTTC. The encoded protein is CAISPTSAYNEQFF.

The chain carries TRBV11-2 and TRBJ2-5; 7 bases map to TRBD2. This CDR3 region has 14 residues. The germline CDR1 and CDR2 sequences are SGHAT and FQNNGV. The V gene end was trimmed by 6 bases and the J gene end by 3 bases; junction bases not matched to a gene: 7. The CDR3 region has the DNA TGTGCCAGCAGTTCGGGACTAACAGAAGAGACCCAGTACTTC. It translates to CASSSGLTEETQYF.

The rearrangement joins TRBV25-1 to TRBJ2-7, with no clear D. The CDR3 is 12 amino acids. The germline V gene encodes CDR1 MGHDK and CDR2 SYGVNS. The V end was cut by 5 bases, the J end by 7 bases, with 12 bases between. The CDR3 bases are TGTGCCAGCAGTACCAAGCATCTAGAGCAGTACTTC. Translation: CASSTKHLEQYF.

With regard to this clone: The identical CDR3 is also encoded by other nucleotide sequences in the sample. The chain couples TRBV10-1 to TRBJ2-5, with 7 bases identical to TRBD1. The CDR3 sequence is 13 residues long. The germline gives CDR1 WNHNN, CDR2 SYGVQD (reference sequence). After removal of 6 bases from V and 5 bases from J, the junction contained 6 bases not matched to a gene. In DNA form, the CDR3 reads TGCGCCAGCAGCGACAGGGTTGGCGAGACCCAGTACTTC. Its translation: CASSDRVGETQYF.

The J gene is TRBJ1-2, the V gene TRBV28, with 8 positions matching TRBD1. This CDR3 is 16 amino acids long. The V and J ends lost 2 bases and 0 bases, in that order; junction bases with no gene match: 5. Germline assignment: CDR1 MDHEN and CDR2 SYDVKM. CDR3 protein: CASSLTQGAPNYGYTF. In DNA, the CDR3 is TGTGCCAGCAGTTTAACTCAGGGGGCCCCTAACTATGGCTACACCTTC.

V gene TRBV5-1 combines with J gene TRBJ2-1, with 10 bases that match TRBD2. Germline lookup yields CDR1 SGHRS and CDR2 YFSETQ. V shed 3 bases and J 3 bases; nucleotides not matched to a gene: 12. The length of the CDR3 is 18 residues. The CDR3 coding sequence is TGCGCCAGCAGCTCAAACCCCCTCACTAGCGGGATCTACAATGAGCAGTTCTTC. Protein product: CASSSNPLTSGIYNEQFF. Complete variable domain (other parts from reference TRBV5-1 and TRBJ2-1): KAGVTQTPRYLIKTRGQQVTLSCSPISGHRSVSWYQQTPGQGLQFLFEYFSETQRNKGNFPGRFSGRQFSNSRSEMNVSTLELGDSALYLCASSSNPLTSGIYNEQFFGPGTRLTVL.

This clone was found once. The chain couples TRBV11-2 to TRBJ2-5, with a possible D match to TRBD2 (7 bases). The CDR3 runs to 15 residues. Trimming shortened V by 4 bases and J by 1 base, and 13 bases separated the two germline ends. Germline CDR1 is SGHAT and CDR2 is FQNNGV. The CDR3 reads CASSSQGRAQETQYF. In DNA, the CDR3 is TGTGCCAGCAGCTCGCAGGGGAGGGCCCAAGAGACCCAGTACTTC.

The chain carries TRBV30 and TRBJ1-6; D is possibly TRBD1 (6 bases). The CDR3 extends over 14 amino acids. Germline lookup yields CDR1 GTSNPN and CDR2 SVGIG (reference sequence). V was clipped by 3 bases and J by 6 bases, with 12 bases between them. The CDR3 nucleotides are TGTGCCTGGAGCCCTGGACAGCTTAATTCACCCCTCCACTTT. Encoded protein: CAWSPGQLNSPLHF.

The chain recombines TRBV4-2 with TRBJ2-1; 8 bases map to TRBD2. There are 16 residues in the CDR3. CDR1 LGHNA and CDR2 YNFKEQ come from the germline V gene. J lost 4 bases, V lost 1 base, and 6 bases had no gene match. The CDR3 DNA follows: TGTGCCAGCAGCCAAGTCGGTACTAGCGGATACAATGAGCAGTTCTTC. Its translation: CASSQVGTSGYNEQFF.

The V call is TRBV15, the J call TRBJ2-1; 7 bases match TRBD2. Germline CDR1 and CDR2: LNHNV and YYDKDF (reference sequence). V lost 0 bases and J lost 9; bases outside the gene matches: 8. The CDR3 consists of 15 residues. In nucleotides, the CDR3 is TGTGCCACCAGCAGAGATGGGGTGCCGGGGGGTGAGCAGTTCTTC. Translated: CATSRDGVPGGEQFF.

The rearrangement links TRBV27 to TRBJ1-1, with 10 nucleotides matching TRBD1. V was clipped by 5 bases and J by 1 base; unmatched bases: 4. The germline CDR1 and CDR2 sequences are MNHEY and SMNVEV (reference sequence). This CDR3 contains 15 residues. For the CDR3, the DNA is TGTGCCAGCAGTGGAGGACAGGGGGAGAACACTGAAGCTTTCTTT. It encodes CASSGGQGENTEAFF.

V and J are TRBV3-1 (or the pseudogene TRBV3-2) and TRBJ2-7; TRBD1 matches at 8 bases. V trimming: 4 bases; J trimming: 4 bases; junction bases outside the gene matches: 12. Germline V CDR1 and CDR2: LGHDT, YNNKEL (reference sequence). CDR3 size: 16 residues. The CDR3 reads CASSPYRTGYFYEQYF. CDR3 nucleotides: TGTGCCAGCAGCCCTTACCGGACAGGGTATTTTTACGAGCAGTACTTC.

J is TRBJ2-5 and V is TRBV28; the match to TRBD1 covers 9 bases. Germline lookup yields CDR1 MDHEN and CDR2 SYDVKM. The V gene end was trimmed by 5 bases and the J gene end by 5 bases; junction bases not matched to a gene: 9. This CDR3 is built from 15 residues. The CDR3 loop reads CASSPQQGAWETQYF. The DNA for the CDR3 is TGTGCCAGCAGTCCTCAACAGGGGGCCTGGGAGACCCAGTACTTC.

The chain has TRBV6-5 and TRBJ1-3; D remains ambiguous. CDR3 size: 14 residues. The V gene's germline CDR1 is MNHEY and CDR2 SVGAGI. Trimming cost V 8 bases and J 0 bases, with 11 bases left between them. This CDR3 is CASSPNSSGNTIYF. The CDR3 region has the DNA TGTGCCAGCTCCCCCAACAGCTCTGGAAACACCATATATTTT.

The chain links TRBV2 to TRBJ2-5, with TRBD1 matching 8 bases. Germline CDR1 SNHLY, CDR2 FYNNEI. The V segment lost 7 bases and the J segment 7 bases; nucleotides outside the gene matches: 8. CDR3 length: 13 amino acids. The CDR3 DNA reads as TGTGCCAGCACCGCGGACAGGGAGCCGACCCAGTACTTC. Translation gives CASTADREPTQYF.

This clone was detected once. V usage is TRBV27 and J usage is TRBJ2-1; 7 bases agree with TRBD1. The CDR3 contains 14 residues. Germline trimming cut 3 bases from V and 5 bases from J; bases unmatched to any gene: 4. Germline CDR1 reads MNHEY; CDR2 reads SMNVEV (reference sequence). The CDR3 sequence is CASSFRDSNNEQFF. The CDR3 region has the DNA TGTGCCAGCAGTTTCCGGGACAGTAACAATGAGCAGTTCTTC.